The 24 T cell receptor beta chains below were found in one sample sequenced in a study of CD8 T cells in ankylosing spondylitis. TCRdb fed the 5' RACE reads into MiXCR, producing one record per CDR3 protein. The sample lists 350,000 to 450,000 distinct CDR3 sequences, 20% occurring once. Material: blood, either unsorted or a sorted T cell fraction (not recorded which). The origin of the receptors is a male donor with ankylosing spondylitis or in good health (not recorded which).

The genes are TRBV27 and TRBJ2-1; no reliable D call. Deletions cut 4 bases from V and 7 bases from J, with 14 bases between. This CDR3 comprises 14 residues. CDR1 is MNHEY and CDR2 is SMNVEV in the germline V gene (reference sequence). The CDR3 DNA sequence: TGTGCCAGCAGTTCCCTCCTCACCCCGAATGAGCAGTTCTTC. Translating it yields CASSSLLTPNEQFF.

This clonotype was seen a handful of times. The chain combines TRBV12-3 or TRBV12-4 with TRBJ2-2; 11 nucleotides agree with TRBD1. With 6 bases clipped from V and 6 bases from J, the junction kept 3 bases outside the gene matches. CDR3 length equals 14 residues. This chain's CDR3 is CASRKGQGAGELFF. Written as DNA, the CDR3 is TGTGCCAGCAGGAAGGGACAGGGGGCCGGGGAGCTGTTTTTT.

This chain links TRBV27 with TRBJ2-7; possible D gene TRBD1, 6 bases. V was cut by 3 bases and J by 3 bases, with 9 bases left in between. The CDR3 is 13 amino acids. Germline assignment: CDR1 MNHEY and CDR2 SMNVEV (reference sequence). DNA of the CDR3: TGTGCCAGCAGTTTGTTGGACAGCTACGAGCAGTACTTC. Residues: CASSLLDSYEQYF.

The rearrangement joins TRBV4-1 to TRBJ2-1; 11 bases fit TRBD2. V was clipped by 0 bases and J by 7 bases; unmatched bases: 5. The CDR3 covers 16 residues. Germline V CDR1 and CDR2: MGHRA, YSYEKL. CDR3 sequence reads: CASSQDTSSGGNEQFF. The CDR3, as DNA: TGCGCCAGCAGCCAAGATACGTCTAGCGGGGGGAATGAGCAGTTCTTC.

The rearrangement joins TRBV29-1 to TRBJ2-1; 7 bases are a match to TRBD2. Germline lookup yields CDR1 SQVTM and CDR2 ANQGSEA. The CDR3 is 14 amino acids. V lost 7 bases and J lost 6; bases outside the gene matches: 12. As DNA, the CDR3 is TGCAGCGCACCAGCGGGGACTACTCTCAATGAGCAGTTCTTC. Translating gives CSAPAGTTLNEQFF.

In its sample, this clonotype was seen a few times. The chain recombines TRBV28 with TRBJ2-2, with D possibly being TRBD2 (5 bases). CDR3 length: 16 residues. V lost 7 bases, J lost 6 bases, and 21 bases lay in between. Germline assignment: CDR1 MDHEN and CDR2 SYDVKM. The CDR3 region is CASTPTTRGSAGELFF. CDR3 coding DNA: TGTGCCAGCACACCCACCACCCGGGGTAGTGCCGGGGAGCTGTTTTTT.

The gene calls are TRBV20-1 and TRBJ2-7, with no clear D. The CDR3 loop spans 12 amino acids. CDR1 is DFQATT and CDR2 is SNEGSKA in the germline V gene (reference sequence). V shed 2 bases and J shed 2 bases, with 7 bases lying between them. This CDR3 is CSARQEPYEQYF. In nucleotides, the CDR3 is TGCAGTGCTAGACAGGAACCCTACGAGCAGTACTTC.

V usage is TRBV12-5 and J usage is TRBJ2-1, with D possibly TRBD2 on 6 matching bases. The germline V gene encodes CDR1 LGHNT and CDR2 FRNRAP. The CDR3 covers 13 residues. Trimming pared 3 bases from V and 8 bases from J, leaving 11 bases between. For the CDR3, the DNA is TGTGCTAGTGGTTTCGGGGGTGACTATGAGCAGTTCTTC. Amino acid sequence: CASGFGGDYEQFF.

This clonotype showed up just a few times. The V and J genes are TRBV5-1 and TRBJ2-3, with TRBD2 matching over 10 bases. After removal of 5 bases from V and 6 bases from J, the junction contained 6 bases not matched to a gene. The CDR3 covers 14 residues. Per germline, CDR1 SGHRS and CDR2 YFSETQ. CDR3 sequence: CASSFSGGLDTQYF. The CDR3 DNA is TGCGCCAGCAGTTTTAGCGGGGGGCTTGATACGCAGTATTTT.

The chain combines TRBV20-1 with TRBJ2-1; 8 nucleotides agree with TRBD2. The germline V gene encodes CDR1 DFQATT and CDR2 SNEGSKA (reference sequence). V lost 4 bases, J lost 8 bases, and 22 bases stayed unmatched. This CDR3 spans 18 amino acids. The CDR3 is CSAKSGLVSSKTGDEQFF. The CDR3 DNA reads as TGCAGTGCTAAATCGGGACTAGTATCTTCGAAAACTGGGGATGAGCAGTTCTTC.

This clonotype came up a few times. The V and J genes are TRBV5-6 and TRBJ2-1; no firm D call. Trimming removed 0 bases from V and 3 bases from J, with 10 bases in between. From germline, CDR1 is SGHDT and CDR2 YYEEEE. The CDR3 is 15 amino acids. The CDR3 sequence: CASSLGAVGYNEQFF. The CDR3 DNA reads TGTGCCAGCAGCTTGGGTGCGGTAGGCTACAATGAGCAGTTCTTC. The variable domain in full, with the rest retrieved from reference TRBV5-6 and TRBJ2-1, is DAGVTQSPTHLIKTRGQQVTLRCSPKSGHDTVSWYQQALGQGPQFIFQYYEEEERQRGNFPDRFSGHQFPNYSSELNVNALLLGDSALYLCASSLGAVGYNEQFFGPGTRLTVL.

DNA for the CDR3: TGTGCCAGCAGTTACTCGCGGGGAGAAGCGGGGGGTCGAGAGACCCAGTACTTC. It translates to CASSYSRGEAGGRETQYF. J is TRBJ2-5 and V is TRBV6-5; 9 bases are a match to TRBD2. The CDR3 has 18 residues. Germline CDR1 and CDR2: MNHEY and SVGAGI. J was trimmed by 4 bases and V by 0 bases; bases with no gene match: 12.

This clonotype has more than one count but fewer than ten. This sequence joins TRBV20-1 and TRBJ2-1; TRBD2 aligns across 7 bases. The CDR3 has 14 amino acids. The germline V gene has CDR1 DFQATT and CDR2 SNEGSKA (reference sequence). V shed 3 bases, J shed 5 bases, and the junction held 7 bases outside the gene matches. CDR3 residues: CSASSSGNDNEQFF. The CDR3 DNA is TGCAGTGCTAGTTCTAGCGGAAACGACAATGAGCAGTTCTTC.

In this sample, this clonotype turned up a few times. The chain is built from TRBV5-1 and TRBJ2-1; D could derive from TRBD1 or TRBD2 (5 bases each). The V gene lost 2 bases and the J gene lost 0 bases, with 12 bases spanning the gap. The CDR3 spans 16 residues. Looked up from germline, CDR1 is SGHRS and CDR2 is YFSETQ. This chain's CDR3 is CASSFDGASSYNEQFF. In DNA, the CDR3 is TGCGCCAGCAGCTTTGACGGGGCGAGCTCCTACAATGAGCAGTTCTTC. The variable domain in full, completed from reference TRBV5-1 and TRBJ2-1, reads KAGVTQTPRYLIKTRGQQVTLSCSPISGHRSVSWYQQTPGQGLQFLFEYFSETQRNKGNFPGRFSGRQFSNSRSEMNVSTLELGDSALYLCASSFDGASSYNEQFFGPGTRLTVL.

The chain carries TRBV7-6 and TRBJ2-3, with D tentatively TRBD2 (5 bases). V was pared by 2 bases and J by 6 bases, with 18 bases between. CDR1 SGHVS and CDR2 FNYEAQ come from the germline V gene. The CDR3 has 16 residues. DNA of the CDR3: TGTGCCAGCAGCTTATTCTCTAGCTTGAGTGTGGATACGCAGTATTTT. Translating gives CASSLFSSLSVDTQYF.

The rearrangement uses TRBV28 and TRBJ2-5; 8 nucleotides line up with TRBD2. The CDR3 sequence is 18 residues long. The junction had 12 bases not matched to a gene; V was cut back by 3 bases and J by 0 bases. The germline V gene encodes CDR1 MDHEN and CDR2 SYDVKM. CDR3 in DNA: TGTGCCAGCAGTTTTCAGCGGGGGACAAACAAGGACCAAGAGACCCAGTACTTC. As protein: CASSFQRGTNKDQETQYF.

V is TRBV6-1 and J is TRBJ2-7; D is ambiguous. V was cut by 1 base and J by 5 bases, with 9 bases left in between. This CDR3 spans 13 amino acids. Germline CDR1 MNHNS, CDR2 SASEGT. CDR3 DNA sequence: TGTGCCAGCAGTGAAGGTGGAGTGGACGAGCAGTACTTC. This gives the protein CASSEGGVDEQYF.

This clonotype showed up just a few times. J is TRBJ2-7 and V is TRBV12-3 or TRBV12-4; no firm D call. V was cut by 3 bases and J by 0 bases, with 9 bases left in between. There are 14 residues in the CDR3. CDR3 DNA: TGTGCCAGCAGTTTTGCCGCACCCTCCTACGAGCAGTACTTC. This encodes CASSFAAPSYEQYF.

The chain joins TRBV7-9 to TRBJ2-5; D call uncertain. This CDR3 contains 12 residues. Trimming took 7 bases from V and 2 from J, leaving 8 bases between them. Germline-derived CDR1 and CDR2 are SEHNR and FQNEAQ (reference sequence). The CDR3 region is CASKVGQETQYF. DNA of the CDR3: TGTGCCAGCAAAGTAGGACAAGAGACCCAGTACTTC.

This chain uses TRBV4-1 with TRBJ2-5; 7 positions agree with TRBD1. After removal of 3 bases from V and 5 bases from J, the junction contained 12 bases not matched to a gene. This CDR3 has 16 residues. Germline V lookup: CDR1 MGHRA, CDR2 YSYEKL. The CDR3 reads CASSQGTLGGGETQYF. In nucleotides, the CDR3 is TGCGCCAGCAGCCAGGGTACCCTAGGGGGCGGGGAGACCCAGTACTTC.

The rearrangement uses TRBV29-1 and TRBJ2-7, with TRBD2 matching 7 bases. The germline gives CDR1 SQVTM, CDR2 ANQGSEA. V gave up 4 bases and J gave up 2 bases; unmatched junction bases: 5. The length of the CDR3 is 13 residues. CDR3 protein: CSVAGGTPYEQYF. The CDR3 DNA is TGCAGCGTTGCGGGGGGTACCCCCTACGAGCAGTACTTC.

The rearrangement links TRBV6-1 to TRBJ2-7; TRBD1 aligns across 8 bases. Per the germline V gene, CDR1 is MNHNS and CDR2 is SASEGT. The CDR3 totals 14 residues. The ends lost 4 bases at V and 2 bases at J; junction bases unmatched: 4. CDR3 region: CASSATGGPYEQYF. CDR3 nucleotide sequence: TGTGCCAGCAGTGCCACAGGGGGACCCTACGAGCAGTACTTC.

The CDR3 loop is CSVRGSGPSGANVLTF. For the CDR3, the DNA is TGCAGCGTTAGGGGATCTGGCCCTTCTGGGGCCAACGTCCTGACTTTC. The rearrangement uses TRBV29-1 and TRBJ2-6; perhaps TRBD1 as D (5 bases). Germline CDR1 reads SQVTM; CDR2 reads ANQGSEA. The CDR3 sequence is 16 residues long. Between the trimmed V and J ends, which lost 5 bases and 1 base, there was a span of 15 bases.

V gene TRBV11-2 combines with J gene TRBJ1-5; D gene ambiguous. CDR1 and CDR2 from the germline V gene are SGHAT and FQNNGV. The V gene lost 1 base and the J gene lost 7 bases, with 8 bases spanning the gap. This CDR3 comprises 13 residues. This CDR3 is CASSLGDGQPQHF. CDR3 nucleotides: TGTGCCAGCAGCTTAGGTGATGGCCAGCCCCAGCATTTT.